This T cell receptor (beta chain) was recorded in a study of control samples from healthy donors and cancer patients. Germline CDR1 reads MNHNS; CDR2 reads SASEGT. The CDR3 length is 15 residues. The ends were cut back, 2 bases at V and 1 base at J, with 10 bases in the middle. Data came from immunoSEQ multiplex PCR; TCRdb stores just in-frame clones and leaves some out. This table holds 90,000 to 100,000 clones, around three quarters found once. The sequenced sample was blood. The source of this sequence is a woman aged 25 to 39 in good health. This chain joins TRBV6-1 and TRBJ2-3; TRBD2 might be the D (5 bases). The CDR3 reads CASSELAHGTDTQYF. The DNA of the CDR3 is TGTGCCAGCAGTGAACTAGCCCACGGCACAGATACGCAGTATTTT.